This T cell receptor beta chain appears in the sequencing data of a study of immune evolution from preneoplasia to lung adenocarcinoma. Findings and limits, study-wide: Normal lung had highest clonality; later lesions appeared denser, more diverse. Compared with EGFR-mutant or double wild-type lesions, KRAS-mutant nodules were more clonal.

For this clone: Its target is not known.

Sequencing used immunoSEQ multiplex PCR; TCRdb keeps in-frame clones, though not all of them. The profile covers approximately 4,300 clones, with around 74% appearing a single time and 9.5% to 10% taken by the ten largest. Germline CDR1 and CDR2: GTSNPN and SVGIG (reference sequence). This CDR3 is built from 13 residues. V shed 2 bases and J shed 12 bases, with 17 bases lying between them. Between the mid-2010s and the late 2010s, patients underwent resection in Japan or China. Two lung cancer pathologists independently confirmed each histologic diagnosis. The receptor was derived from a person aged 60-79 years with lung adenocarcinoma. The chain carries TRBV30 and TRBJ2-1, with D unresolved. The sequenced sample consisted of FFPE minimally invasive lung adenocarcinoma tissue. CDR3 sequence (DNA): TGTGCCTGGAGTCCGACCCCTATCTGGGCGCAGTTCTTC. This sequence encodes CAWSPTPIWAQFF.